This T cell receptor (beta chain) appears in the sequencing data of a study of cytomegalovirus exposure and HLA in healthy donors. The CDR3 contains 16 residues. Germline V CDR1 and CDR2: ENHRY, SYGVKD. Trimming removed 0 bases from V and 5 bases from J, with 16 bases in between. Study results and caveats: The availability of immune exposure information extended only to CMV serostatus. In a later analysis, most CMV-associated TCR beta chains appeared HLA-restricted. Analyses of presence and absence presupposed an approximately uniform sequencing depth across donors.

Amplification used 60 Vbeta primers and 13 Jbeta primers. TCRdb keeps only in-frame clones here, not all; method: immunoSEQ multiplex PCR. This sample's table reports 75,000 to 95,000 clones. Turning to this clone: Antigen: not known.

The sequenced material came from PBMCs. The chain joins TRBV10-3 to TRBJ2-5, with D maybe TRBD2 (5 bases). The receptor was derived from a girl aged 5-17 years in good health and CMV-seropositive. CDR3 DNA sequence: TGTGCCATCAGTGAGTCGACCGAGGGAGTAAGCGAGACCCAGTACTTC. Translation: CAISESTEGVSETQYF.